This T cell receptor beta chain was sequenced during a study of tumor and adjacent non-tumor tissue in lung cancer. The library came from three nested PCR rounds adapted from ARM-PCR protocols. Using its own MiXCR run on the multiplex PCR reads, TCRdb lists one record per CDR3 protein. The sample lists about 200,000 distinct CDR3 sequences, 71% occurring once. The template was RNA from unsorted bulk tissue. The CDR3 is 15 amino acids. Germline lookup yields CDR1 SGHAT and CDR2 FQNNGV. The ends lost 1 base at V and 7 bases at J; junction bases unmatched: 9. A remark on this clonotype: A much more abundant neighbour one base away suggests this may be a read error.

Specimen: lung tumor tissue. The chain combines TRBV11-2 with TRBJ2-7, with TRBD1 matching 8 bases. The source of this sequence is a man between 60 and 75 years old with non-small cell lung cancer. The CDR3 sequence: CASSLGRSGGREQYF. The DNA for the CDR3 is TGTGCCAGCAGCTTAGGCCGGTCAGGGGGCCGGGAGCAGTACTTC.